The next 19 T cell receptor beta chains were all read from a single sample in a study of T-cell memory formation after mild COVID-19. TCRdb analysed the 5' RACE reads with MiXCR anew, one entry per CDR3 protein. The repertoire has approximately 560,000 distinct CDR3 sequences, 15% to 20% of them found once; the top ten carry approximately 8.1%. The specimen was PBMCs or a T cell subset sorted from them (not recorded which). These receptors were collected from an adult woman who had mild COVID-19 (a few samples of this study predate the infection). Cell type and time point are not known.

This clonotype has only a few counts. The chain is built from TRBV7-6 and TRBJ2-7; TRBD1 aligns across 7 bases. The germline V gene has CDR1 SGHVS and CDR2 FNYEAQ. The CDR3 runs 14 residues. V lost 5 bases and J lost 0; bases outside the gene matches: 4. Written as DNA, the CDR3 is TGTGCCAGCAGCAGCCGGGACAGCTCCTACGAGCAGTACTTC. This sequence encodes CASSSRDSSYEQYF.

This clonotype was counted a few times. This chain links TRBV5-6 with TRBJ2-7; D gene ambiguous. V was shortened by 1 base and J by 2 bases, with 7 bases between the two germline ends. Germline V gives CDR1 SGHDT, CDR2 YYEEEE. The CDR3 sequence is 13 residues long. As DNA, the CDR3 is TGTGCCAGCAGCTTGTGGCCAGCCTACGAGCAGTACTTC. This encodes CASSLWPAYEQYF. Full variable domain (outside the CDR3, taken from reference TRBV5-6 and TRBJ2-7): DAGVTQSPTHLIKTRGQQVTLRCSPKSGHDTVSWYQQALGQGPQFIFQYYEEEERQRGNFPDRFSGHQFPNYSSELNVNALLLGDSALYLCASSLWPAYEQYFGPGTRLTVT.

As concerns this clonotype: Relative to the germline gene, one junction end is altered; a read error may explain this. The CDR3: CASTERSDRPHYEKYF. The CDR3 DNA reads TGCGCCAGTACCGAGCGTTCCGACAGGCCGCACTACGAGAAGTACTTC. The chain has TRBV5-1 and TRBJ2-7, with D tentatively TRBD1 (6 bases). From germline, CDR1 is SGHRS and CDR2 YFSETQ. This CDR3 has 16 residues. Combining the CDR3 with reference TRBV5-1 and TRBJ2-7 gives the whole variable domain KAGVTQTPRYLIKTRGQQVTLSCSPISGHRSVSWYQQTPGQGLQFLFEYFSETQRNKGNFPGRFSGRQFSNSRSEMNVSTLELGDSALYLCASTERSDRPHYEKYFGPGTRLTVT.

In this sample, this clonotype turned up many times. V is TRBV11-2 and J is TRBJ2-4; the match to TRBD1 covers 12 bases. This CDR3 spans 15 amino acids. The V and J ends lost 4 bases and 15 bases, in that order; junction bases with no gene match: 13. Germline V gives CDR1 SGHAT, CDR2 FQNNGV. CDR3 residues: CASSSTVGTGGWAYF. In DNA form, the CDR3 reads TGTGCCAGCAGCTCCACCGTCGGGACAGGGGGCTGGGCGTACTTC.

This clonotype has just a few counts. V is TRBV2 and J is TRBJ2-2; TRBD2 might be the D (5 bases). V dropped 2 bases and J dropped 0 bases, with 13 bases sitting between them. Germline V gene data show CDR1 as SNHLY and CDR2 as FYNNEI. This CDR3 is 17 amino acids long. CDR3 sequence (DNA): TGTGCCAGCAGTGAACCCGGGGTAGCCACGAACACCGGGGAGCTGTTTTTT. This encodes CASSEPGVATNTGELFF.

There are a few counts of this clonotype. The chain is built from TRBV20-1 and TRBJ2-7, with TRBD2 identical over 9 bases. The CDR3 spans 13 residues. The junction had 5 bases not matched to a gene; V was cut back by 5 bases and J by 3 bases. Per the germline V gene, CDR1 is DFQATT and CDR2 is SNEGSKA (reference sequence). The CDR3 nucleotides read TGCAGTGCTGCCTTAGCGGGGGACTACGAGCAGTACTTC. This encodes CSAALAGDYEQYF.

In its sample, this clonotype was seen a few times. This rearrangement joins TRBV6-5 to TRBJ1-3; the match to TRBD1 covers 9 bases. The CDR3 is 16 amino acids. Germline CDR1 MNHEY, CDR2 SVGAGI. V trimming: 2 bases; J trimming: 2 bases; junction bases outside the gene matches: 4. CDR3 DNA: TGTGCCAGCAGTTACACCCGGACAGGGGCTGGAAACACCATATATTTT. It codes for CASSYTRTGAGNTIYF.

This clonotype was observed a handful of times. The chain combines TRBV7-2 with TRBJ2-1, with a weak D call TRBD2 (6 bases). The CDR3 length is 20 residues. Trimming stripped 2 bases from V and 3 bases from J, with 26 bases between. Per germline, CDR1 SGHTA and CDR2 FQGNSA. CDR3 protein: CASSLFAGIGSRGSYNEQFF. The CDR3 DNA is TGTGCCAGCAGCTTATTTGCGGGGATTGGGTCAAGAGGTAGCTACAATGAGCAGTTCTTC.

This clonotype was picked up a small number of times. CDR3 nucleotides: TGTGCCAGCAGCTTGGGCGGGGGGCCGAACACCGGGGAGCTGTTTTTT. This sequence encodes CASSLGGGPNTGELFF. V is TRBV7-9 and J is TRBJ2-2, with TRBD2 matching 8 bases. This CDR3 is 16 amino acids long. V shed 3 bases, J shed 0 bases, and the junction held 3 bases outside the gene matches. Germline V gene lookup returns CDR1 SEHNR and CDR2 FQNEAQ (reference sequence). Based on the CDR3 plus reference TRBV7-9 and TRBJ2-2, the full variable domain is DTGVSQNPRHKITKRGQNVTFRCDPISEHNRLYWYRQTLGQGPEFLTYFQNEAQLEKSRLLSDRFSAERPKGSFSTLEIQRTEQGDSAMYLCASSLGGGPNTGELFFGEGSRLTVL.

As DNA, the CDR3 is TGTGCCAGCAGCCAAAAAGACAGGCGAACTGAAGCTTTCTTT. Residues: CASSQKDRRTEAFF. The rearrangement uses TRBV3-1 and TRBJ1-1; TRBD1 might be the D (6 bases). V lost 2 bases, J lost 5 bases, and 12 bases lay in between. The length of the CDR3 is 14 residues. Germline V gene data show CDR1 as LGHDT and CDR2 as YNNKEL (reference sequence).

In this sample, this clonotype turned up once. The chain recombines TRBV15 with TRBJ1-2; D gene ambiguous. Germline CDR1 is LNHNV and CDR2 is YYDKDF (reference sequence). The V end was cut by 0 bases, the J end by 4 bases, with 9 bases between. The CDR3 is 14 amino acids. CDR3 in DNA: TGTGCCACCAGCAGAGAATGGTATGGCTATGGCTACACCTTC. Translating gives CATSREWYGYGYTF.

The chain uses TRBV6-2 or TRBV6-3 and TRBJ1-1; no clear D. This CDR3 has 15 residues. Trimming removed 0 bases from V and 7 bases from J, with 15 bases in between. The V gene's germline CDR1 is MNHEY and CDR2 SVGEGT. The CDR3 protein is CASSYSLGRVGEAFF. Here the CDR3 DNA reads TGTGCCAGCAGTTACTCTCTCGGAAGGGTTGGTGAAGCTTTCTTT.

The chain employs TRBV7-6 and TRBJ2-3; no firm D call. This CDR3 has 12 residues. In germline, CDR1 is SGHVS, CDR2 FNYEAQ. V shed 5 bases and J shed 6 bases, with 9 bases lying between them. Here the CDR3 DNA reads TGTGCCAGCAGCCGCGTGTCCGATACGCAGTATTTT. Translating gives CASSRVSDTQYF.

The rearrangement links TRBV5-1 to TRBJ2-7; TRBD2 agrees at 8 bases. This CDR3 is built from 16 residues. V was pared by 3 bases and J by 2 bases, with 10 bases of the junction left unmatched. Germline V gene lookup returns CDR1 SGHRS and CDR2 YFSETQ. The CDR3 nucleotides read TGCGCCAGCAGCTGGCCAGTGGCGGGGGGCACCTACGAGCAGTACTTC. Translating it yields CASSWPVAGGTYEQYF.

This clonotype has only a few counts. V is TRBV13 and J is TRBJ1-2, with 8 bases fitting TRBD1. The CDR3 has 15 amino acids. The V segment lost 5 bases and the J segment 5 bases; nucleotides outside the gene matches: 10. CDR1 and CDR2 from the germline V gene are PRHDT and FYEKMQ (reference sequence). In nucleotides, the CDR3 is TGTGCCAGCAGCCCCGAGAGGACAGGGTCATATGGCTACACCTTC. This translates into CASSPERTGSYGYTF.

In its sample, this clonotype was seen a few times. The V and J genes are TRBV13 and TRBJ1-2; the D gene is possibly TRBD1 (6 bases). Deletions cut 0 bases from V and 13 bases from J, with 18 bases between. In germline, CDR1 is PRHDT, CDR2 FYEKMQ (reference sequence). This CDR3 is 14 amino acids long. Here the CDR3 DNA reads TGTGCCAGCAGCTTAGGGACAGGAGGCCTGGTCGGCACCTTC. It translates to CASSLGTGGLVGTF.

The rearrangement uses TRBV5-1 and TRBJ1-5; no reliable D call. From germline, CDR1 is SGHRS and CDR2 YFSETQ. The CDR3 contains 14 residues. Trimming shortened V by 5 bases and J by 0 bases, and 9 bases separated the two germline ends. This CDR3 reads CASRESYSNQPQHF. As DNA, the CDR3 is TGCGCCAGCAGGGAGAGTTATAGCAATCAGCCCCAGCATTTT. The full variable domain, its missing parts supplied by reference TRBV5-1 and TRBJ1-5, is KAGVTQTPRYLIKTRGQQVTLSCSPISGHRSVSWYQQTPGQGLQFLFEYFSETQRNKGNFPGRFSGRQFSNSRSEMNVSTLELGDSALYLCASRESYSNQPQHFGDGTRLSIL.

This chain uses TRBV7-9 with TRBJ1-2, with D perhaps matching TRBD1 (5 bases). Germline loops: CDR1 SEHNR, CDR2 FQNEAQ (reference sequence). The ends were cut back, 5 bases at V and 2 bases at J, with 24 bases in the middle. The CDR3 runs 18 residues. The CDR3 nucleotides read TGTGCCAGCAGCCCCGTCGGTCGGAGAGGGGAGGCCAACTATGGCTACACCTTC. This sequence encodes CASSPVGRRGEANYGYTF.

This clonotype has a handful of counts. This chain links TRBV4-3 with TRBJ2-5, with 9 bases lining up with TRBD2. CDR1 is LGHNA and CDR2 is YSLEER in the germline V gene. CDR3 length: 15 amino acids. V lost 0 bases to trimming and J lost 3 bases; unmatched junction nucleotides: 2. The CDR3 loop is CASSQEPSGEETQYF. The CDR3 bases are TGCGCCAGCAGCCAAGAACCTAGCGGGGAAGAGACCCAGTACTTC.